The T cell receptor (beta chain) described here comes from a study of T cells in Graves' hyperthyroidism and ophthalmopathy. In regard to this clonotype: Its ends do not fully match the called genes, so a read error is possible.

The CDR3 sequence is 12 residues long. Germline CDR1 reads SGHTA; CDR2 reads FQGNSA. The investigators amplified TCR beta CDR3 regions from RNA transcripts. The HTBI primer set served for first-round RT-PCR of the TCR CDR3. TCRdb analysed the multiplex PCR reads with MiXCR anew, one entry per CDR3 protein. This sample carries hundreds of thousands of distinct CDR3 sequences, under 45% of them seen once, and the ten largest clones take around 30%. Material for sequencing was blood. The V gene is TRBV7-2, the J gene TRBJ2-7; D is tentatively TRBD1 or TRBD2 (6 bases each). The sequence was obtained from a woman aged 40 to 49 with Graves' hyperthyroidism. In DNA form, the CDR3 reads TGTGTCAGCAGCCGGGGGCCTTACGAGCAGTACTTC. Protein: CVSSRGPYEQYF.